The entry that follows covers one T cell receptor beta chain sequence. The antigen remains undetermined. Libraries were made from TCR beta cDNA, and they carried unique molecular identifiers. cDNA molecules numbering roughly 0.5 million came from roughly 1 to 10 million T cells. Using its own MiXCR run on the PCR reads, TCRdb lists one record per CDR3 protein. The sample has 750,000 to 900,000 distinct CDR3 sequences, roughly 46% seen once. The CDR3 loop spans 15 amino acids. Germline loops: CDR1 SGHTA, CDR2 FQGNSA. Germline trimming cut 1 base from V and 5 bases from J; bases unmatched to any gene: 7. The data derive from a study of post-analysis software for immune sequencing data. As for the study in general: The cohort encompassed relapsing-remitting, secondary progressive and progressive-relapsing multiple sclerosis disease courses.

Study-level points and caveats: Strong same-batch co-clustering of samples appeared with F measure clustering. Compared with controls, patients had more of roughly five TRBV segments, including TRBV5-6, TRBV5-1 and TRBV20-1. Relative to controls, patients with multiple sclerosis showed significantly lower normalized Chao1 diversity.

V gene TRBV7-2 combines with J gene TRBJ1-2, with 7 nucleotides matching TRBD1. The sample comprised blood. This sequence was found in a girl aged 10 to 17 with multiple sclerosis. CDR3 in amino acids: CASSLVVTGVYGYTF. CDR3 sequence (DNA): TGTGCCAGCAGCTTAGTCGTCACAGGGGTTTATGGCTACACCTTC.